The 15 T cell receptor beta chains in this list originate from one sample, sequenced in a study of cytomegalovirus exposure and HLA in healthy donors. Generated by immunoSEQ multiplex PCR, the TCRdb table keeps only in-frame clones and is missing some. This table holds about 120,000 clones, around 86% found once. Sequencing was performed on PBMCs. The receptors come from a young man in good health and CMV-seronegative.

The chain recombines TRBV19 with TRBJ1-4; 7 positions match TRBD1. V lost 0 bases, J lost 7 bases, and 11 bases stayed unmatched. Germline-derived CDR1 and CDR2 are LNHDA and SQIVND (reference sequence). The CDR3 covers 17 residues. CDR3 bases: TGTGCCAGTAGTATAGATCATTCCAAGGGGGCTGGTGAAAAACTGTTTTTT. It yields the protein CASSIDHSKGAGEKLFF.

The chain couples TRBV13 to TRBJ2-5; 7 bases match TRBD2. The CDR3 is made up of 16 amino acids. From germline, CDR1 is PRHDT and CDR2 FYEKMQ (reference sequence). V shed 5 bases and J 7 bases; nucleotides not matched to a gene: 16. The CDR3 sequence: CASSPREGRSLRTQYF. The DNA of the CDR3 is TGTGCCAGCAGCCCGAGGGAGGGGAGGTCCCTAAGGACCCAGTACTTC.

The chain has TRBV4-1 and TRBJ2-7, with 11 bases matching TRBD2. The V and J ends lost 1 base and 5 bases, in that order; junction bases with no gene match: 7. From germline, CDR1 is MGHRA and CDR2 YSYEKL. The CDR3 extends over 16 amino acids. CDR3 amino acids: CASSQAASGRINEQYF. CDR3 bases: TGCGCCAGCAGCCAAGCAGCTAGCGGGAGGATCAACGAGCAGTACTTC.

V is TRBV29-1 and J is TRBJ2-7; possible D gene TRBD2, 5 bases. The CDR3 consists of 13 residues. The V end lost 5 bases, the J end lost 2 bases, and 13 bases lay between the germline ends. The germline CDR1 and CDR2 sequences are SQVTM and ANQGSEA. CDR3 residues: CSVTPGSAYEQYF. In DNA, the CDR3 is TGCAGCGTTACTCCGGGGTCGGCCTACGAGCAGTACTTC.

Remarks on this clone: Other DNA sequences in the same sample also yield this CDR3. Here the CDR3 reads CAWSVRGGSNQPQHF. CDR3 DNA sequence: TGTGCCTGGAGCGTCAGGGGTGGAAGCAATCAGCCCCAGCATTTT. V and J are TRBV30 and TRBJ1-5; TRBD1 might be the D (6 bases). The CDR3 length is 15 residues. V was clipped by 3 bases and J by 1 base, with 13 bases between them. CDR1 and CDR2 from the germline V gene are GTSNPN and SVGIG (reference sequence).

The V and J genes are TRBV30 and TRBJ1-2, with a tentative D call TRBD1 (6 bases). Trimming left V 0 bases short and J 7 bases short, with 15 bases between. The CDR3 has 14 amino acids. Germline assignment: CDR1 GTSNPN and CDR2 SVGIG (reference sequence). The CDR3: CAWSVLGGAGGYTF. In DNA form, the CDR3 reads TGTGCCTGGAGTGTACTGGGGGGGGCGGGTGGCTACACCTTC.

This sequence joins TRBV11-2 and TRBJ2-5, with D perhaps matching TRBD2 (5 bases). This CDR3 is built from 14 residues. The V end lost 4 bases, the J end lost 1 base, and 10 bases lay between the germline ends. In germline, CDR1 is SGHAT, CDR2 FQNNGV. CDR3 sequence reads: CASSWGSGQETQYF. Here the CDR3 DNA reads TGTGCCAGCAGCTGGGGAAGCGGCCAAGAGACCCAGTACTTC.

This chain links TRBV10-3 with TRBJ1-2, with D hard to call. The CDR3 is made up of 13 amino acids. Trimming removed 3 bases at V and 4 bases at J, with 9 bases between. The germline V gene encodes CDR1 ENHRY and CDR2 SYGVKD. The CDR3 spells CAISDRGSYGYTF. CDR3 in DNA: TGTGCCATCAGTGACCGGGGAAGCTATGGCTACACCTTC.

The V and J genes are TRBV19 and TRBJ2-1, with D possibly TRBD2 on 5 matching bases. The germline CDR1 and CDR2 sequences are LNHDA and SQIVND (reference sequence). Trimming took off 4 bases at V and 2 bases at J, with 12 bases between the two ends. The CDR3 totals 15 residues. CDR3 loop: CASSKQDSAYNEQFF. CDR3 in DNA: TGTGCCAGTAGTAAGCAGGACTCGGCCTACAATGAGCAGTTCTTC. Full variable domain (missing parts from reference TRBV19 and TRBJ2-1): DGGITQSPKYLFRKEGQNVTLSCEQNLNHDAMYWYRQDPGQGLRLIYYSQIVNDFQKGDIAEGYSVSREKKESFPLTVTSAQKNPTAFYLCASSKQDSAYNEQFFGPGTRLTVL.

Details on this clone: This sample includes further DNA sequences coding for the same CDR3. V and J are TRBV5-1 and TRBJ1-1; D is undetermined. The CDR3 spans 14 residues. V lost 1 base and J lost 0, with 7 bases in between. The germline gives CDR1 SGHRS, CDR2 YFSETQ. CDR3 sequence reads: CASSLRGMNTEAFF. The CDR3 DNA reads as TGCGCCAGCAGCTTGCGAGGAATGAACACTGAAGCTTTCTTT.

The CDR3 reads CASSISGAGGLNEQFF. The CDR3 DNA is TGTGCCAGTAGTATTAGCGGAGCGGGAGGCCTTAATGAGCAGTTCTTC. V is TRBV19 and J is TRBJ2-1; 9 nucleotides align to TRBD2. The junction had 10 bases not matched to a gene; V was cut back by 3 bases and J by 7 bases. The CDR3 consists of 16 residues. CDR1 and CDR2 (germline): LNHDA, SQIVND (reference sequence).

The chain combines TRBV30 with TRBJ2-2; D is unresolved. This CDR3 spans 14 amino acids. The germline V and J ends were trimmed by 0 bases and 0 bases, with 5 bases remaining between them. Germline CDR1 is GTSNPN and CDR2 is SVGIG (reference sequence). The CDR3 coding sequence is TGTGCCTGGAGTGTACAGACGAACACCGGGGAGCTGTTTTTT. This sequence encodes CAWSVQTNTGELFF.

The rearrangement links TRBV6-5 to TRBJ2-7; possibly TRBD1 for D (6 bases). This CDR3 is built from 14 residues. V was cut by 2 bases and J by 9 bases, with 17 bases left in between. Germline V gene lookup returns CDR1 MNHEY and CDR2 SVGAGI. CDR3 residues: CASSYQNTGFGQYF. CDR3 DNA: TGTGCCAGCAGTTACCAGAACACAGGGTTTGGGCAGTACTTC.

The chain has TRBV5-1 and TRBJ1-1; 9 nucleotides agree with TRBD1. Trimming cost V 0 bases and J 5 bases; bases outside gene matches: 11. Germline V lookup: CDR1 SGHRS, CDR2 YFSETQ. This CDR3 is built from 17 residues. As DNA, the CDR3 is TGCGCCAGCAGCTTGGTGGGACAGGGTCGATCGGGAACTGAAGCTTTCTTT. It is translated as CASSLVGQGRSGTEAFF.

The chain has TRBV13 and TRBJ2-2, with 8 nucleotides matching TRBD1. V lost 2 bases and J lost 3; bases outside the gene matches: 11. The germline CDR1 and CDR2 sequences are PRHDT and FYEKMQ (reference sequence). This CDR3 has 18 residues. CDR3 sequence reads: CASSLIIGLQGDTGELFF. The CDR3 DNA reads as TGTGCCAGCAGCTTAATAATCGGTCTACAGGGGGACACCGGGGAGCTGTTTTTT.